What follows describes a single TCR beta chain. The data are from a study of T cells in localized non-small cell lung cancer. Libraries were prepared by immunoSEQ multiplex PCR; TCRdb keeps only in-frame clonotypes and omits some of them. The sample contains roughly 35,000 clones, around 93% of which appear only once. The CDR3 sequence is 14 residues long. Trimming stripped 5 bases from V and 4 bases from J, with 14 bases between. The germline CDR1 and CDR2 sequences are MNHEY and SMNVEV (reference sequence). V usage is TRBV27 and J usage is TRBJ1-2; D remains unclear. This sample comprised peripheral blood, obtained before any cancer treatment. This sequence originates from a female donor at least 60 years old with stage I lung adenocarcinoma. The CDR3 nucleotides are TGTGCCAGCAGTACATCCCCAGTCTTCTATGGCTACACCTTC. As protein: CASSTSPVFYGYTF.